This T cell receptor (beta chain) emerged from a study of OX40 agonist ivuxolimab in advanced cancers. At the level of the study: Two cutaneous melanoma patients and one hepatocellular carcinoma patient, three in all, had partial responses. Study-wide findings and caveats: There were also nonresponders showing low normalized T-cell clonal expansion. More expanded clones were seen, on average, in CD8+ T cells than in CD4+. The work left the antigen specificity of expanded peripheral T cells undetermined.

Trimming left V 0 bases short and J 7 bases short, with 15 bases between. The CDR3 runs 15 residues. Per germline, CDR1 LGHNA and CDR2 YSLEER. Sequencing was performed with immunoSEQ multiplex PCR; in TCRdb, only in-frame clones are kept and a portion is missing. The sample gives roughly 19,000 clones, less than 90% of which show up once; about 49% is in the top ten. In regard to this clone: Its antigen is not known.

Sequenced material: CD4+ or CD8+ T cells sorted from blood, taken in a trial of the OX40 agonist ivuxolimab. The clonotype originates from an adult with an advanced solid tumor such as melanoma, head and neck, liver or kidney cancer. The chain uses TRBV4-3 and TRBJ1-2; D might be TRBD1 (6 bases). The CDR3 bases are TGCGCCAGCAGCCAAGATTATGGGGGGCAAGGTGGCTACACCTTC. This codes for CASSQDYGGQGGYTF.